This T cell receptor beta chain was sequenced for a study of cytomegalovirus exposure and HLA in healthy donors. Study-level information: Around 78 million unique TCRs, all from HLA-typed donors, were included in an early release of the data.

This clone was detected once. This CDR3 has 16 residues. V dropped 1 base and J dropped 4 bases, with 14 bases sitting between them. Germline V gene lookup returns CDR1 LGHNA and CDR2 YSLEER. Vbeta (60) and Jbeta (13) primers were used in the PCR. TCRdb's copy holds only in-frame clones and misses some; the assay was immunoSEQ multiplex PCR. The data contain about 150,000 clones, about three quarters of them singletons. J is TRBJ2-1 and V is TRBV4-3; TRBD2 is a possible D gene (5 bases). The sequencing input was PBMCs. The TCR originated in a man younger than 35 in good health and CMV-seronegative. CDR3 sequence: CASSQGGLAPYNEQFF. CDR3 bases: TGCGCCAGCAGCCAAGGGGGTCTAGCACCTTACAATGAGCAGTTCTTC.